This entry lists 31 T cell receptor beta chains sequenced from one sample in a study of shared clonotypes between healthy human individuals. The assay was immunoSEQ multiplex PCR, and TCRdb's table has in-frame clones only and misses some. This sample has about 2.3 million clones; around 93% occur once, and the top ten carry around 0.4%. The sequenced sample consisted of naive CD4+ T cells from PBMCs. Described subset: CD45RA+ positively selected. Every receptor here comes from a man aged 18 to 30 in good health. Some clones in this sample may be carry-over from other donors' samples.

The chain links TRBV14 to TRBJ1-2; 12 nucleotides line up with TRBD1. V was clipped by 4 bases and J by 7 bases; unmatched bases: 7. The CDR3 consists of 15 residues. CDR1 and CDR2 from the germline V gene are SGHDN and FVKESK. CDR3 nucleotide sequence: TGTGCCAGCAGCCCGCTGGGGACAGGGGGCGGTGGCTACACCTTC. The encoded protein is CASSPLGTGGGGYTF.

Note on this clone: This same CDR3 is encoded by further DNA sequences in the sample. This chain joins TRBV5-1 and TRBJ1-5; D may be TRBD1 (6 bases). The ends were cut back, 0 bases at V and 3 bases at J, with 7 bases in the middle. From germline, CDR1 is SGHRS and CDR2 YFSETQ. The CDR3 runs to 14 residues. The CDR3 region is CASSLGGANQPQHF. The CDR3 bases are TGCGCCAGCAGCTTGGGGGGGGCCAATCAGCCCCAGCATTTT. The whole variable domain, remainder taken from reference TRBV5-1 and TRBJ1-5, is KAGVTQTPRYLIKTRGQQVTLSCSPISGHRSVSWYQQTPGQGLQFLFEYFSETQRNKGNFPGRFSGRQFSNSRSEMNVSTLELGDSALYLCASSLGGANQPQHFGDGTRLSIL.

This rearrangement joins TRBV28 to TRBJ2-7; D unresolved. Germline V gene data show CDR1 as MDHEN and CDR2 as SYDVKM. V shed 5 bases and J shed 13 bases, with 15 bases lying between them. The CDR3 runs to 11 residues. CDR3 coding DNA: TGTGCCAGCAGTCGCGACGGCCATGGATACTTC. This gives the protein CASSRDGHGYF.

This clone showed up just once. A read error may produce the germline difference seen at one junction end. This chain uses TRBV18 with TRBJ2-7, with TRBD2 matching 13 bases. The CDR3 has 16 residues. Looked up from germline, CDR1 is KGHSH and CDR2 is LQKENI. The CDR3 spells CASSTPTSGRAYEQYF. CDR3 in DNA: TGTGCCAGCTCAACACCCACTAGCGGGAGGGCCTACGAGCAGTACTTC.

The V call is TRBV2, the J call TRBJ2-7, with 10 bases aligning to TRBD1. Per germline, CDR1 SNHLY and CDR2 FYNNEI. The trim removed 1 base at V and 1 base at J, leaving 1 base unmatched. The CDR3 contains 15 residues. The CDR3 DNA reads TGTGCCAGCAGTGAAGGGACAGGGGGATCCTACGAGCAGTACTTC. This codes for CASSEGTGGSYEQYF.

V gene TRBV5-1 combines with J gene TRBJ2-1, with a tentative D call TRBD2 (6 bases). CDR1 SGHRS and CDR2 YFSETQ come from the germline V gene. Trimming took 0 bases from V and 1 from J, leaving 14 bases between them. The CDR3 runs 17 residues. CDR3 nucleotides: TGCGCCAGCAGCTTGGCCTCGGTTGGGGGGTCCTACAATGAGCAGTTCTTC. As protein: CASSLASVGGSYNEQFF.

The chain recombines TRBV7-8 with TRBJ1-5; D is possibly TRBD1 (5 bases). The CDR3 length is 14 residues. Germline assignment: CDR1 SGHVS and CDR2 FQNEAQ. Deletions cut 0 bases from V and 4 bases from J, with 7 bases between. CDR3 loop: CASSLAGRNQPQHF. The CDR3 DNA is TGTGCCAGCAGCTTAGCGGGACGGAATCAGCCCCAGCATTTT.

The chain carries TRBV9 and TRBJ2-7; 7 bases map to TRBD2. CDR1 is SGDLS and CDR2 is YYNGEE in the germline V gene. The length of the CDR3 is 15 residues. V lost 0 bases and J lost 1; bases outside the gene matches: 4. CDR3 coding DNA: TGTGCCAGCAGCGTAGATCTAGCGGCGTCCTACGAGCAGTACTTC. It encodes CASSVDLAASYEQYF.

This CDR3 reads CASRIQETQYF. The CDR3, as DNA: TGTGCCAGCCGTATCCAAGAGACCCAGTACTTC. The chain is built from TRBV7-8 and TRBJ2-5, with no clear D. The germline V gene encodes CDR1 SGHVS and CDR2 FQNEAQ. CDR3 length: 11 residues. Trimming shortened V by 8 bases and J by 1 base, and 5 bases separated the two germline ends.

The gene calls are TRBV30 and TRBJ1-1; 7 nucleotides align to TRBD1. Germline loops: CDR1 GTSNPN, CDR2 SVGIG (reference sequence). The CDR3 runs 15 residues. V lost 3 bases and J lost 0; bases outside the gene matches: 7. CDR3: CAWSEGARMNTEAFF. The CDR3 coding sequence is TGTGCCTGGAGCGAGGGGGCTCGGATGAACACTGAAGCTTTCTTT. The complete variable domain, with remaining parts taken from reference TRBV30 and TRBJ1-1, reads SQTIHQWPATLVQPVGSPLSLECTVEGTSNPNLYWYRQAAGRGLQLLFYSVGIGQISSEVPQNLSASRPQDRQFILSSKKLLLSDSGFYLCAWSEGARMNTEAFFGQGTRLTVV.

The chain couples TRBV25-1 to TRBJ2-1; 8 bases match TRBD2. The ends lost 4 bases at V and 1 base at J; junction bases unmatched: 9. This CDR3 is built from 17 residues. CDR1 is MGHDK and CDR2 is SYGVNS in the germline V gene. CDR3 region: CASSGIAGIQSYNEQFF. CDR3 coding DNA: TGTGCCAGCAGTGGGATAGCGGGAATCCAATCCTACAATGAGCAGTTCTTC.

A single count supports this clone. The V and J genes are TRBV10-1 and TRBJ2-3, with 12 bases that match TRBD2. The V gene end was trimmed by 5 bases and the J gene end by 4 bases; junction bases not matched to a gene: 10. Germline lookup yields CDR1 WNHNN and CDR2 SYGVQD (reference sequence). The CDR3 totals 17 residues. The CDR3 loop is CASSSPTSGRESDTQYF. CDR3 in DNA: TGCGCCAGCAGTTCCCCGACTAGCGGGAGAGAGTCAGATACGCAGTATTTT.

The chain combines TRBV29-1 with TRBJ1-3, with D uncertain. The CDR3 is 13 residues long. Germline CDR1 SQVTM, CDR2 ANQGSEA. Here the CDR3 DNA reads TGCAGTGGCAGGTTCAGCTCTGGAAACACCATATATTTT. This codes for CSGRFSSGNTIYF.

This chain connects TRBV5-1 to TRBJ2-7; D may match TRBD1 or TRBD2 (5 bases each). V dropped 0 bases and J dropped 3 bases, with 13 bases sitting between them. CDR1 and CDR2 (germline): SGHRS, YFSETQ. The CDR3 contains 15 residues. The CDR3 spells CASSLEGTGFYEQYF. The CDR3 DNA reads as TGCGCCAGCAGCTTGGAGGGGACGGGGTTCTACGAGCAGTACTTC.

J is TRBJ2-2 and V is TRBV6-6; TRBD2 matches 12 bases. V shed 5 bases, J shed 5 bases, and the junction held 6 bases outside the gene matches. This CDR3 region has 16 residues. In germline, CDR1 is MNHNY, CDR2 SVGAGI (reference sequence). The CDR3 DNA reads as TGTGCCAGCAGTGTACTAGCGGGAGGAGATACCGGGGAGCTGTTTTTT. Translation: CASSVLAGGDTGELFF.

Only one count was recorded for this clone. The J gene is TRBJ2-7, the V gene TRBV19; 10 bases are shared with TRBD2. This CDR3 spans 15 amino acids. The V gene end was trimmed by 6 bases and the J gene end by 1 base; junction bases not matched to a gene: 6. The germline gives CDR1 LNHDA, CDR2 SQIVND (reference sequence). CDR3 in DNA: TGTGCCAGTAGAACGCAGCGGGAGGGATCCTACGAGCAGTACTTC. Translation gives CASRTQREGSYEQYF. The whole variable domain, remainder taken from reference TRBV19 and TRBJ2-7, is DGGITQSPKYLFRKEGQNVTLSCEQNLNHDAMYWYRQDPGQGLRLIYYSQIVNDFQKGDIAEGYSVSREKKESFPLTVTSAQKNPTAFYLCASRTQREGSYEQYFGPGTRLTVT.

This rearrangement joins TRBV6-5 to TRBJ1-1; the D gene is possibly TRBD1 (6 bases). The CDR3 runs 14 residues. V lost 5 bases, J lost 1 base, and 11 bases lay in between. Germline-derived CDR1 and CDR2 are MNHEY and SVGAGI. The CDR3: CASSHPDRNTEAFF. CDR3 in DNA: TGTGCCAGCAGTCACCCGGACAGGAACACTGAAGCTTTCTTT.

V and J are TRBV2 and TRBJ2-7, with a tentative D call TRBD1 (5 bases). The CDR3 covers 16 residues. CDR1 is SNHLY and CDR2 is FYNNEI in the germline V gene. Trimming left V 9 bases short and J 2 bases short, with 23 bases between. The CDR3 DNA follows: TGTGCCAGTTCCCCATCCCCCAGGGTGGATACCTACGAGCAGTACTTC. Its translation: CASSPSPRVDTYEQYF.

This chain connects TRBV6-5 to TRBJ1-4; maybe TRBD1 (6 bases). The CDR3 sequence is 13 residues long. The V end lost 2 bases, the J end lost 5 bases, and 6 bases lay between the germline ends. CDR1 MNHEY and CDR2 SVGAGI come from the germline V gene. CDR3 DNA: TGTGCCAGCAGTTACGACAGGAATGAAAAACTGTTTTTT. Translating gives CASSYDRNEKLFF.

The chain couples TRBV7-2 to TRBJ2-7; 10 bases line up with TRBD1. The V gene's germline CDR1 is SGHTA and CDR2 FQGNSA. V lost 2 bases, J lost 7 bases, and 8 bases stayed unmatched. The CDR3 is made up of 15 amino acids. CDR3 region: CASSLIRDRGSEQYF. CDR3 nucleotides: TGTGCCAGCAGCTTAATAAGGGACAGGGGTTCTGAGCAGTACTTC.

The chain uses TRBV19 and TRBJ2-7, with D possibly being TRBD1 (6 bases). In germline, CDR1 is LNHDA, CDR2 SQIVND (reference sequence). The CDR3 runs 15 residues. V gave up 5 bases and J gave up 0 bases, with 14 bases separating them. The CDR3 loop reads CASSPIRDTSYEQYF. The CDR3 nucleotides read TGTGCCAGTAGTCCCATCCGGGACACCTCCTACGAGCAGTACTTC.

The chain joins TRBV6-1 to TRBJ1-1, with no clear D. The length of the CDR3 is 14 residues. Trimming removed 5 bases at V and 1 base at J, with 11 bases between. Germline V gene data show CDR1 as MNHNS and CDR2 as SASEGT. The CDR3 nucleotides are TGTGCCAGCAGTCCCCGCCCCGAGAACACTGAAGCTTTCTTT. The encoded protein is CASSPRPENTEAFF.

The gene calls are TRBV9 and TRBJ2-3, with TRBD1 identical over 8 bases. With 3 bases clipped from V and 3 bases from J, the junction kept 6 bases outside the gene matches. The CDR3 is made up of 15 amino acids. CDR1 is SGDLS and CDR2 is YYNGEE in the germline V gene. DNA of the CDR3: TGTGCCAGCAGCGACCGGGACAGGTGGACAGATACGCAGTATTTT. Protein product: CASSDRDRWTDTQYF.

The chain couples TRBV4-3 to TRBJ2-2, with D perhaps matching TRBD2 (5 bases). Between the trimmed V and J ends, which lost 0 bases and 5 bases, there was a span of 16 bases. Looked up from germline, CDR1 is LGHNA and CDR2 is YSLEER. This CDR3 region has 17 residues. The CDR3 region has the DNA TGCGCCAGCAGCCAAGAACCGGTCGGGATTGGGACCGGGGAGCTGTTTTTT. Protein sequence: CASSQEPVGIGTGELFF.

The CDR3 here is CASSVGMGSYEQYF. The CDR3, as DNA: TGTGCCAGCAGCGTAGGAATGGGATCCTACGAGCAGTACTTC. The rearrangement joins TRBV9 to TRBJ2-7; no firm D call. Trimming took 0 bases from V and 1 from J, leaving 8 bases between them. The CDR3 length is 14 residues. From germline, CDR1 is SGDLS and CDR2 YYNGEE.

V and J are TRBV19 and TRBJ2-4; 13 bases agree with TRBD2. The CDR3 is 21 residues long. Germline V CDR1 and CDR2: LNHDA, SQIVND (reference sequence). V shed 3 bases, J shed 0 bases, and the junction held 14 bases outside the gene matches. CDR3 region: CASSMATSGRVLPLAKNIQYF. In nucleotides, the CDR3 is TGTGCCAGTAGTATGGCAACTAGCGGGAGGGTACTCCCTCTAGCCAAAAACATTCAGTACTTC.

The chain couples TRBV6-6 to TRBJ1-1, with 7 positions matching TRBD1. CDR3 length: 15 amino acids. CDR1 and CDR2 from the germline V gene are MNHNY and SVGAGI (reference sequence). V trimming: 5 bases; J trimming: 0 bases; junction bases outside the gene matches: 6. The CDR3 spells CASSNLQGMNTEAFF. The CDR3 nucleotides read TGTGCCAGCAGTAACCTACAGGGGATGAACACTGAAGCTTTCTTT.

This clone has a handful of counts. The V gene is TRBV11-2, the J gene TRBJ1-1, with unresolved D. Per germline, CDR1 SGHAT and CDR2 FQNNGV. The CDR3 has 11 amino acids. The V end lost 5 bases, the J end lost 7 bases, and 8 bases lay between the germline ends. CDR3 coding DNA: TGTGCCAGCAGCCTACAGCGTGAAGCTTTCTTT. Its protein is CASSLQREAFF.

To note about this clone: The identical CDR3 is also encoded by other nucleotide sequences in the sample. V gene TRBV18 combines with J gene TRBJ2-3, with 12 bases lining up with TRBD2. This CDR3 has 16 residues. The V gene's germline CDR1 is KGHSH and CDR2 LQKENI. J gave up 5 bases and V 1 base, and 4 bases lay outside the gene matches. CDR3 region: CASSPLLAGGGDTQYF. CDR3 nucleotide sequence: TGTGCCAGCTCACCACTTCTAGCGGGAGGGGGAGATACGCAGTATTTT.

Here the CDR3 DNA reads TGTGCCACAGGACAGGCTTTAGGTTTCTCTGGGGCCAACGTCCTGACTTTC. This translates into CATGQALGFSGANVLTF. V gene TRBV19 combines with J gene TRBJ2-6; 7 bases map to TRBD1. The CDR3 spans 17 residues. The V segment lost 10 bases and the J segment 0 bases; nucleotides outside the gene matches: 12. Germline V gene data show CDR1 as LNHDA and CDR2 as SQIVND (reference sequence).

The genes are TRBV18 and TRBJ2-7; D is ambiguous. V was cut by 3 bases and J by 2 bases, with 14 bases left in between. The CDR3 contains 15 residues. Germline V lookup: CDR1 KGHSH, CDR2 LQKENI. CDR3 coding DNA: TGTGCCAGCTCACCGCGTAGAGACCCGGCCTACGAGCAGTACTTC. Protein: CASSPRRDPAYEQYF.